One and the same sample provided the 25 T cell receptor beta chains below, sequenced in a study of shared clonotypes between healthy human individuals. This table comes from immunoSEQ multiplex PCR, and its TCRdb copy is limited to in-frame clones, with some not included. The repertoire holds millions of clones, with more than 80% as singletons. The sample consisted of naive CD4+ T cells sorted from blood. Subset of the sample: CD45RA+ positively selected. The receptors were sampled from a man aged 18 to 30 in good health.

V is TRBV7-6 and J is TRBJ2-1, with D unclear. Germline V gives CDR1 SGHVS, CDR2 FNYEAQ. There are 14 residues in the CDR3. Trimming removed 5 bases from V and 6 bases from J, with 14 bases in between. The chain's CDR3 is CASSADRASNEQFF. Written as DNA, the CDR3 is TGTGCCAGCAGCGCCGATAGGGCCAGCAATGAGCAGTTCTTC.

The chain recombines TRBV7-9 with TRBJ2-2; D is possibly TRBD2 (5 bases). This CDR3 contains 14 residues. The V end was cut by 2 bases, the J end by 6 bases, with 10 bases between. Germline assignment: CDR1 SEHNR and CDR2 FQNEAQ (reference sequence). The CDR3 nucleotides read TGTGCCAGCAGCTTACTGGGGAGCGCCGGGGAGCTGTTTTTT. Amino acid sequence: CASSLLGSAGELFF.

V is TRBV5-4 and J is TRBJ1-1; D might be TRBD1 (5 bases). V was trimmed by 0 bases and J by 4 bases, leaving 16 bases between them. In germline, CDR1 is SGHNT, CDR2 YYREEE (reference sequence). This CDR3 comprises 16 residues. CDR3 in DNA: TGTGCCAGCAGCTTGGGTGGGACCCGGATCGTCACTGAAGCTTTCTTT. The encoded protein is CASSLGGTRIVTEAFF.

The chain recombines TRBV21-1 with TRBJ2-7; the D call TRBD2 from the table was never checked on the DNA. TRBV21-1 is a documented pseudogene. The CDR3 consists of 15 residues. The CDR3 loop is CASSATSGDTYEQYF. CDR3 nucleotide sequence: TGTGCCAGCAGCGCGACTAGCGGGGATACCTACGAGCAGTACTTC.

As DNA, the CDR3 is TGTGCCTGGAGTCGGGCAGATGGCTACACCTTC. This gives the protein CAWSRADGYTF. This sequence joins TRBV30 and TRBJ1-2, with D uncertain. The CDR3 totals 11 residues. From germline, CDR1 is GTSNPN and CDR2 SVGIG (reference sequence). The V and J ends lost 2 bases and 6 bases respectively, with 7 bases between them.

The rearrangement links TRBV4-1 to TRBJ2-1; 11 bases line up with TRBD2. CDR1 MGHRA and CDR2 YSYEKL come from the germline V gene. The CDR3 covers 19 residues. V lost 1 base and J lost 0; bases outside the gene matches: 8. This chain's CDR3 is CASSQVPGLAVSSYNEQFF. DNA of the CDR3: TGCGCCAGCAGCCAAGTCCCGGGACTAGCGGTCAGCTCCTACAATGAGCAGTTCTTC.

The chain combines TRBV12-5 with TRBJ2-3; D is unclear. Trimming pared 7 bases from V and 6 bases from J, leaving 8 bases between. Germline-derived CDR1 and CDR2 are LGHNT and FRNRAP. CDR3 size: 11 residues. In nucleotides, the CDR3 is TGTGCTAGTGCGGTGGGGGATACGCAGTATTTT. Amino acids: CASAVGDTQYF.

This rearrangement joins TRBV6-6 to TRBJ1-2; D possibly corresponds to TRBD1 (5 bases). Trimming cost V 7 bases and J 2 bases, with 14 bases left between them. The CDR3 consists of 14 residues. The germline CDR1 and CDR2 sequences are MNHNY and SVGAGI (reference sequence). The CDR3 loop reads CASTGTGGNYGYTF. The CDR3 DNA reads as TGTGCCAGCACTGGGACCGGGGGGAACTATGGCTACACCTTC.

The chain employs TRBV4-1 and TRBJ2-2, with D perhaps TRBD1 or TRBD2 (7 bases each). Per germline, CDR1 MGHRA and CDR2 YSYEKL. Trimming took off 3 bases at V and 5 bases at J, with 16 bases between the two ends. This CDR3 spans 16 amino acids. CDR3 sequence reads: CASSHRGAGGTGELFF. CDR3 in DNA: TGCGCCAGCAGCCATCGGGGGGCAGGGGGGACCGGGGAGCTGTTTTTT.

V is TRBV6-5 and J is TRBJ2-7; D not resolved. Germline values: CDR1 MNHEY, CDR2 SVGAGI. Trimming removed 6 bases from V and 0 bases from J, with 15 bases in between. CDR3 length equals 15 residues. CDR3 sequence (DNA): TGTGCCAGCAGGCTCGTCCCTGATGGCTCCTACGAGCAGTACTTC. It encodes CASRLVPDGSYEQYF.

The gene calls are TRBV7-2 and TRBJ2-2; 8 bases are shared with TRBD2. Germline-derived CDR1 and CDR2 are SGHTA and FQGNSA. Unmatched junction bases numbered 9, after V lost 3 bases and J lost 6 bases. This CDR3 is built from 16 residues. CDR3 sequence reads: CASSFPGTRASGELFF. For the CDR3, the DNA is TGTGCCAGCAGCTTCCCCGGGACTAGAGCGTCCGGGGAGCTGTTTTTT.

The chain carries TRBV19 and TRBJ1-5; TRBD1 matches at 8 bases. J gave up 5 bases and V 3 bases, and 12 bases lay outside the gene matches. Looked up from germline, CDR1 is LNHDA and CDR2 is SQIVND (reference sequence). CDR3 length: 17 residues. The CDR3 nucleotides are TGTGCCAGTAGTATTCTCTCCCGGACAGGGATTTATCAGCCCCAGCATTTT. This gives the protein CASSILSRTGIYQPQHF.

This chain links TRBV25-1 with TRBJ2-7; D may be TRBD2 (6 bases). Per the germline V gene, CDR1 is MGHDK and CDR2 is SYGVNS. V was shortened by 6 bases and J by 3 bases, with 12 bases between the two germline ends. This CDR3 has 13 residues. CDR3 DNA: TGTGCCAGCAGGGATGCGGGGTTCTACGAGCAGTACTTC. Translated: CASRDAGFYEQYF.

V is TRBV5-8 and J is TRBJ2-1; 7 bases fit TRBD2. CDR1 SGHTS and CDR2 YDEGEE come from the germline V gene. Trimming cost V 4 bases and J 15 bases; bases outside gene matches: 10. The CDR3 loop spans 12 amino acids. The CDR3, as DNA: TGTGCCAGCAGCACCGGACTAGGGCCCCTGTTCTTC. Protein: CASSTGLGPLFF.

V usage is TRBV10-3 and J usage is TRBJ2-1, with 7 bases aligning to TRBD1. Trimming at V came to 6 bases and at J to 9 bases, leaving 8 bases not matched to a gene. The CDR3 runs to 13 residues. The germline V gene has CDR1 ENHRY and CDR2 SYGVKD. For the CDR3, the DNA is TGTGCCATCAGACCGGGACAGTCTTTTGAGCAGTTCTTC. Protein sequence: CAIRPGQSFEQFF.

For this clone: The sample carries other DNA sequences with the same CDR3. This chain joins TRBV5-4 and TRBJ2-7; no firm D call. Germline values: CDR1 SGHNT, CDR2 YYREEE (reference sequence). V was clipped by 4 bases and J by 1 base, with 9 bases between them. This CDR3 is built from 13 residues. The CDR3 DNA is TGTGCCAGCAGCCCTACAAGTTCCTACGAGCAGTACTTC. This codes for CASSPTSSYEQYF. The full variable domain, in which reference TRBV5-4 and TRBJ2-7 provide the parts outside the CDR3, is ETGVTQSPTHLIKTRGQQVTLRCSSQSGHNTVSWYQQALGQGPQFIFQYYREEENGRGNFPPRFSGLQFPNYSSELNVNALELDDSALYLCASSPTSSYEQYFGPGTRLTVT.

V usage is TRBV5-1 and J usage is TRBJ1-1; the D gene is possibly TRBD1 (6 bases). Trimming pared 4 bases from V and 4 bases from J, leaving 14 bases between. The CDR3 loop spans 14 amino acids. Germline CDR1 SGHRS, CDR2 YFSETQ. Here the CDR3 reads CASSLAGASTEAFF. As DNA, the CDR3 is TGCGCCAGCAGCCTAGCGGGGGCTAGCACTGAAGCTTTCTTT.

The gene calls are TRBV11-3 and TRBJ2-1; 14 bases fit TRBD2. This CDR3 has 13 residues. Germline CDR1 is SGHNT and CDR2 is YENEEA. V shed 11 bases and J 6 bases; nucleotides not matched to a gene: 3. The CDR3 nucleotides are TGTGCCTGTGGGACTAGCGGGAGCAATGAGCAGTTCTTC. It is translated as CACGTSGSNEQFF.

The genes are TRBV13 and TRBJ1-6; possible D gene TRBD1, 6 bases. This CDR3 is built from 15 residues. Germline lookup yields CDR1 PRHDT and CDR2 FYEKMQ (reference sequence). Trimming cost V 4 bases and J 6 bases, with 13 bases left between them. The CDR3 protein is CASSSQGQRNSPLHF. CDR3 DNA sequence: TGTGCCAGCAGCTCCCAAGGACAGCGTAATTCACCCCTCCACTTT.

With respect to this clone: Different DNA sequences within this sample yield the same CDR3. The V and J genes are TRBV2 and TRBJ1-5; 8 bases agree with TRBD1. With 2 bases clipped from V and 4 bases from J, the junction kept 1 base outside the gene matches. The CDR3 sequence is 14 residues long. Looked up from germline, CDR1 is SNHLY and CDR2 is FYNNEI. This chain's CDR3 is CASSERQGNQPQHF. Written as DNA, the CDR3 is TGTGCCAGCAGTGAAAGACAGGGGAATCAGCCCCAGCATTTT. Full variable domain (outside the CDR3, taken from reference TRBV2 and TRBJ1-5): EPEVTQTPSHQVTQMGQEVILRCVPISNHLYFYWYRQILGQKVEFLVSFYNNEISEKSEIFDDQFSVERPDGSNFTLKIRSTKLEDSAMYFCASSERQGNQPQHFGDGTRLSIL.

The chain is built from TRBV28 and TRBJ1-2; 8 bases fit TRBD1. Germline V gives CDR1 MDHEN, CDR2 SYDVKM. After removal of 5 bases from V and 13 bases from J, the junction contained 15 bases not matched to a gene. There are 14 residues in the CDR3. CDR3 residues: CASSRPGTGASSTF. Written as DNA, the CDR3 is TGTGCCAGCAGTCGTCCCGGGACAGGCGCCTCTAGCACCTTC.

The chain links TRBV7-9 to TRBJ2-3, with D possibly TRBD1 on 7 matching bases. V was clipped by 5 bases and J by 4 bases, with 10 bases between them. The CDR3 consists of 13 residues. Germline CDR1 and CDR2: SEHNR and FQNEAQ (reference sequence). This chain's CDR3 is CASSTRGADTQYF. As DNA, the CDR3 is TGTGCCAGCAGCACCAGGGGGGCAGATACGCAGTATTTT.

The CDR3 spells CASRTLMGAADTQYF. The CDR3 coding sequence is TGTGCCAGCAGGACTCTCATGGGAGCGGCAGATACGCAGTATTTT. The chain combines TRBV6-5 with TRBJ2-3, with D maybe TRBD2 (5 bases). V dropped 6 bases and J dropped 4 bases, with 17 bases sitting between them. CDR1 MNHEY and CDR2 SVGAGI come from the germline V gene. This CDR3 comprises 15 residues.

V usage is TRBV11-2 and J usage is TRBJ1-2, with D maybe TRBD1 (6 bases). Trimming cost V 6 bases and J 7 bases, with 21 bases left between them. Germline CDR1 SGHAT, CDR2 FQNNGV. This CDR3 has 15 amino acids. CDR3 sequence reads: CASSNSKIRGSGYTF. The CDR3 nucleotides are TGTGCCAGCAGTAATAGTAAAATCAGGGGCTCTGGCTACACCTTC.

The gene calls are TRBV6-6 and TRBJ1-2, with TRBD1 as a possible D gene (6 bases). Germline CDR1 is MNHNY and CDR2 is SVGAGI (reference sequence). The CDR3 runs to 15 residues. Trimming removed 2 bases from V and 1 base from J, with 11 bases in between. The CDR3 region is CASSYGRDNNYGYTF. For the CDR3, the DNA is TGTGCCAGCAGTTACGGCCGGGACAATAACTATGGCTACACCTTC.